These 31 T cell receptor beta chains share one sample of origin, sequenced in a study of identical twins. TCRdb reanalysed the 5' RACE reads using MiXCR and keeps one entry per CDR3 protein. The repertoire holds around 680,000 distinct CDR3 sequences, with under 9% as singletons. These records were also assigned to another study, of yellow fever vaccine responses in identical twins.

Sequenced sample: PBMCs. These receptors came from a woman aged 18 to 35 in good health.

V is TRBV6-2 or TRBV6-3 and J is TRBJ2-3; 10 nucleotides match TRBD1. J lost 1 base, V lost 4 bases, and 5 bases had no gene match. The CDR3 covers 16 residues. Per germline, CDR1 MNHEY and CDR2 SVGEGT. The chain's CDR3 is CASSFSGTGGTDTQYF. The DNA for the CDR3 is TGTGCCAGCAGTTTTTCCGGGACAGGGGGCACAGATACGCAGTATTTT.

The gene calls are TRBV6-2 or TRBV6-3 and TRBJ2-7; 9 nucleotides match TRBD2. The length of the CDR3 is 12 residues. CDR1 and CDR2 from the germline V gene are MNHEY and SVGEGT. J was trimmed by 5 bases and V by 8 bases; bases with no gene match: 4. CDR3 region: CASVGLANEQYF. The CDR3 bases are TGTGCCAGCGTGGGACTAGCAAACGAGCAGTACTTC.

The V gene is TRBV10-3, the J gene TRBJ2-3; D might be TRBD2 (6 bases). This CDR3 is 15 amino acids long. CDR1 is ENHRY and CDR2 is SYGVKD in the germline V gene. V lost 6 bases and J lost 3, with 16 bases in between. DNA of the CDR3: TGTGCCATCAGCCCCAGGGACTCAGGGACAGATACGCAGTATTTT. Amino acids: CAISPRDSGTDTQYF.

The chain uses TRBV20-1 and TRBJ2-2; tentatively, D is TRBD2 (6 bases). This CDR3 contains 12 residues. V was pared by 5 bases and J by 6 bases, with 10 bases between. Germline V lookup: CDR1 DFQATT, CDR2 SNEGSKA (reference sequence). CDR3 protein: CSAWDWSGELFF. CDR3 nucleotides: TGCAGTGCTTGGGACTGGTCCGGGGAGCTGTTTTTT.

This clonotype was found a few times. The chain combines TRBV2 with TRBJ2-2; D ambiguous. Trimming removed 4 bases from V and 1 base from J, with 10 bases in between. From germline, CDR1 is SNHLY and CDR2 FYNNEI. CDR3 length: 15 amino acids. The CDR3 reads CASSGGVKNTGELFF. The DNA for the CDR3 is TGTGCCAGCAGTGGAGGAGTCAAGAACACCGGGGAGCTGTTTTTT.

CDR3 sequence: CASSEAASGADDTQYF. DNA for the CDR3: TGTGCCAGCAGTGAAGCGGCTAGCGGGGCGGATGATACGCAGTATTTT. The genes are TRBV2 and TRBJ2-3; 9 nucleotides match TRBD2. Trimming took 0 bases from V and 6 from J; bases not matched to a gene: 7. This CDR3 has 16 amino acids. Germline-derived CDR1 and CDR2 are SNHLY and FYNNEI.

This clonotype was observed at least ten times. The CDR3 here is CASSFPLSNEQFF. CDR3 bases: TGTGCCAGCAGCTTCCCTCTCAGCAATGAGCAGTTCTTC. The chain recombines TRBV7-2 with TRBJ2-1, with D unclear. Trimming took 3 bases from V and 6 from J, leaving 9 bases between them. CDR1 and CDR2 from the germline V gene are SGHTA and FQGNSA. This CDR3 contains 13 residues.

This clonotype was recorded many times. The J gene is TRBJ2-2, the V gene TRBV6-5; the match to TRBD2 covers 7 bases. Germline CDR1 is MNHEY and CDR2 is SVGAGI. After removal of 4 bases from V and 4 bases from J, the junction contained 12 bases not matched to a gene. This CDR3 comprises 17 residues. The CDR3 spells CASSSNPGLVSTGELFF. CDR3 nucleotides: TGTGCCAGCAGTTCCAACCCTGGACTAGTATCCACCGGGGAGCTGTTTTTT.

V usage is TRBV6-1 and J usage is TRBJ2-7; D gene unclear. V was shortened by 5 bases and J by 6 bases, with 23 bases between the two germline ends. There are 16 residues in the CDR3. Germline CDR1 and CDR2: MNHNS and SASEGT. CDR3 DNA sequence: TGTGCCAGCAGTACCTCCCCCGGGTTCCCCCTCGGCGAGCAGTACTTC. Protein sequence: CASSTSPGFPLGEQYF.

This clonotype was counted at least ten times. J is TRBJ2-7 and V is TRBV10-3; 11 bases line up with TRBD2. Germline values: CDR1 ENHRY, CDR2 SYGVKD. The V gene end was trimmed by 2 bases and the J gene end by 1 base; junction bases not matched to a gene: 7. The CDR3 extends over 17 amino acids. The CDR3 DNA is TGTGCCATCAGTGAGACTAGCGGGAGAGCCGGGTCCTACGAGCAGTACTTC. It yields the protein CAISETSGRAGSYEQYF.

The table lists this clonotype with a few counts. This chain links TRBV20-1 with TRBJ2-4, with D perhaps matching TRBD1 or TRBD2 (5 bases each). The CDR3 length is 12 residues. Trimming took off 7 bases at V and 5 bases at J, with 12 bases between the two ends. Germline CDR1 is DFQATT and CDR2 is SNEGSKA (reference sequence). The CDR3 loop reads CSVRGGENIQYF. CDR3 coding DNA: TGCAGTGTGCGTGGGGGTGAAAACATTCAGTACTTC.

This clonotype has a count of ten or more. For the CDR3, the DNA is TGTGCCATCCGCCCTGGGATATTACAGCCCCAGCATTTT. It encodes CAIRPGILQPQHF. The rearrangement uses TRBV10-3 and TRBJ1-5, with no clear D. With 8 bases removed from V and 7 bases from J, the gap between germline ends came to 15 bases. The CDR3 loop spans 13 amino acids. In germline, CDR1 is ENHRY, CDR2 SYGVKD.

This clonotype has at least ten counts. J is TRBJ2-3 and V is TRBV4-1; a weak D match, TRBD2 (6 bases). CDR1 MGHRA and CDR2 YSYEKL come from the germline V gene. Trimming cost V 3 bases and J 0 bases, with 13 bases left between them. The CDR3 extends over 16 amino acids. DNA of the CDR3: TGCGCCAGCAGCCAGTTGGGGACTGCTAGCACAGATACGCAGTATTTT. This gives the protein CASSQLGTASTDTQYF.

This clonotype has ten or more counts. J is TRBJ2-7 and V is TRBV7-9, with D unclear. Germline V gives CDR1 SEHNR, CDR2 FQNEAQ (reference sequence). With 1 base removed from V and 3 bases from J, the gap between germline ends came to 7 bases. The CDR3 runs 13 residues. CDR3 coding DNA: TGTGCCAGCAGCTTAGGGGCAGTCTACGAGCAGTACTTC. Protein sequence: CASSLGAVYEQYF.

In its sample, this clonotype was seen many times. The rearrangement links TRBV5-1 to TRBJ2-1, with D perhaps TRBD2 (6 bases). CDR1 and CDR2 (germline): SGHRS, YFSETQ. The CDR3 spans 13 residues. Deletions cut 0 bases from V and 6 bases from J, with 7 bases between. The CDR3 region is CASSLGTTNEQFF. The CDR3, as DNA: TGCGCCAGCAGCTTGGGGACTACCAATGAGCAGTTCTTC.

The chain uses TRBV7-9 and TRBJ2-5; D might be TRBD1 or TRBD2, each matching 5 bases. CDR3 size: 16 residues. Germline lookup yields CDR1 SEHNR and CDR2 FQNEAQ (reference sequence). Between the trimmed V and J ends, which lost 3 bases and 4 bases, there was a span of 18 bases. This chain's CDR3 is CASSFLTSWGRETQYF. The CDR3 bases are TGTGCCAGCAGCTTCCTAACATCTTGGGGGAGAGAGACCCAGTACTTC.

The chain recombines TRBV3-1 with TRBJ2-7; TRBD2 aligns across 15 bases. This CDR3 contains 18 residues. After removal of 4 bases from V and 5 bases from J, the junction contained 12 bases not matched to a gene. CDR1 and CDR2 (germline): LGHDT, YNNKEL (reference sequence). This chain's CDR3 is CASSPPPGTSGRNHEQYF. The CDR3 region has the DNA TGTGCCAGCAGCCCGCCCCCCGGGACTAGCGGGAGGAACCACGAGCAGTACTTC.

V is TRBV27 and J is TRBJ2-5, with D uncertain. The CDR3 spans 17 residues. CDR1 and CDR2 from the germline V gene are MNHEY and SMNVEV (reference sequence). Trimming pared 2 bases from V and 0 bases from J, leaving 16 bases between. The CDR3 DNA sequence: TGTGCCAGCAGTTTAAGGTTGGGCAGCTTGTACCAAGAGACCCAGTACTTC. Protein product: CASSLRLGSLYQETQYF.

The chain employs TRBV27 and TRBJ2-7, with TRBD1 as a possible D gene (5 bases). Germline V gene data show CDR1 as MNHEY and CDR2 as SMNVEV (reference sequence). The CDR3 has 13 residues. V lost 5 bases and J 4 bases, leaving 12 bases between the germline ends. As DNA, the CDR3 is TGTGCCAGCAGTCCGTTTCCAGGGTACGAGCAGTACTTC. This translates into CASSPFPGYEQYF.

This clonotype was counted a few times. V and J are TRBV13 and TRBJ1-1; D possibly corresponds to TRBD1 (5 bases). CDR1 is PRHDT and CDR2 is FYEKMQ in the germline V gene (reference sequence). V lost 8 bases, J lost 0 bases, and 16 bases lay in between. The CDR3 has 15 amino acids. For the CDR3, the DNA is TGTGCCAGCGGTGTAGAGGGGCCGATGAACACTGAAGCTTTCTTT. It is translated as CASGVEGPMNTEAFF.

This clonotype was seen more than once but under ten times. The V and J genes are TRBV27 and TRBJ1-6; the D gene is possibly TRBD1 (6 bases). Between the trimmed V and J ends, which lost 2 bases and 10 bases, there was a span of 15 bases. This CDR3 spans 15 amino acids. The germline V gene has CDR1 MNHEY and CDR2 SMNVEV (reference sequence). The CDR3 reads CASSLSPTGNSPLHF. In DNA form, the CDR3 reads TGTGCCAGCAGTTTAAGCCCCACAGGGAACTCACCCCTCCACTTT.

This clonotype was detected many times. The chain has TRBV11-1 and TRBJ2-1; 9 bases are shared with TRBD2. Germline CDR1 SGHAT, CDR2 FQDESV (reference sequence). The length of the CDR3 is 21 residues. V lost 5 bases and J lost 4; bases outside the gene matches: 24. The CDR3 sequence: CASSATLTREWREGRYNEQFF. CDR3 nucleotides: TGTGCCAGCAGCGCAACCCTGACCCGGGAGTGGCGGGAGGGAAGGTACAATGAGCAGTTCTTC.

This clonotype appeared a few times. CDR3 nucleotide sequence: TGTGCCACCAGCGGAGGAGGGTCCCAAAACATTCAGTACTTC. It yields the protein CATSGGGSQNIQYF. This sequence joins TRBV15 and TRBJ2-4, with a tentative D call TRBD2 (6 bases). Trimming took off 5 bases at V and 5 bases at J, with 13 bases between the two ends. Germline V CDR1 and CDR2: LNHNV, YYDKDF (reference sequence). This CDR3 is built from 14 residues. The whole variable domain, filled in from reference TRBV15 and TRBJ2-4, reads DAMVIQNPRYQVTQFGKPVTLSCSQTLNHNVMYWYQQKSSQAPKLLFHYYDKDFNNEADTPDNFQSRRPNTSFCFLDIRSPGLGDTAMYLCATSGGGSQNIQYFGAGTRLSVL.

The chain carries TRBV4-2 and TRBJ2-3; 7 bases match TRBD1. The germline V gene has CDR1 LGHNA and CDR2 YNFKEQ. V lost 8 bases, J lost 0 bases, and 11 bases stayed unmatched. The CDR3 covers 16 residues. The CDR3 DNA follows: TGTGCCAGCTCACTACCCGGGACAGATAGCACAGATACGCAGTATTTT. Amino acid sequence: CASSLPGTDSTDTQYF.

In this sample, this clonotype turned up many times. V and J are TRBV20-1 and TRBJ2-7; D unresolved. V was trimmed by 5 bases and J by 2 bases, leaving 16 bases between them. Germline CDR1 and CDR2: DFQATT and SNEGSKA (reference sequence). CDR3 length: 14 amino acids. The CDR3 nucleotides read TGCAGTGCTCGACCGGGCCGTTCGGCCTACGAGCAGTACTTC. The encoded protein is CSARPGRSAYEQYF.

This clonotype occurred a few times. This chain joins TRBV12-3 or TRBV12-4 and TRBJ2-4, with D possibly matching TRBD1 (6 bases). The CDR3 length is 12 residues. V lost 5 bases, J lost 16 bases, and 18 bases lay in between. The CDR3 DNA follows: TGTGCCAGCAGTCCGACAACAGGGTCATACTACTTC. Amino acid sequence: CASSPTTGSYYF.

This clonotype was counted only a few times. This rearrangement joins TRBV12-3 or TRBV12-4 to TRBJ2-2; D is uncertain. The CDR3 is made up of 15 amino acids. V lost 2 bases and J 1 base, leaving 8 bases between the germline ends. CDR3: CASSLSAKNTGELFF. The CDR3 DNA sequence: TGTGCCAGCAGTTTATCCGCGAAGAACACCGGGGAGCTGTTTTTT.

Only a few counts were recorded for this clonotype. The V gene is TRBV9, the J gene TRBJ1-1; no definite D call. The germline V gene encodes CDR1 SGDLS and CDR2 YYNGEE. Trimming removed 0 bases at V and 3 bases at J, with 9 bases between. This CDR3 comprises 14 residues. The CDR3 DNA reads TGTGCCAGCAGCGTAGAGGTTGAGGACACTGAAGCTTTCTTT. It is translated as CASSVEVEDTEAFF.

The genes are TRBV6-2 or TRBV6-3 and TRBJ2-2; 11 nucleotides match TRBD1. The CDR3 has 15 amino acids. Germline CDR1 and CDR2: MNHEY and SVGEGT. The V and J ends lost 6 bases and 3 bases, in that order; junction bases with no gene match: 3. CDR3 sequence: CASRDRGLHTGELFF. The CDR3 DNA sequence: TGTGCCAGCAGGGACAGGGGGCTGCACACCGGGGAGCTGTTTTTT.

This clonotype has a handful of counts. The J gene is TRBJ2-6, the V gene TRBV12-3 or TRBV12-4; no reliable D call. With 3 bases removed from V and 1 base from J, the gap between germline ends came to 16 bases. CDR3 size: 18 residues. This CDR3 is CASSFRPRLSSGANVLTF. CDR3 nucleotides: TGTGCCAGCAGTTTTAGACCACGACTGAGTTCTGGGGCCAACGTCCTGACTTTC.

This clonotype was seen repeatedly, ten times or more. V gene TRBV12-3 or TRBV12-4 combines with J gene TRBJ1-5; no reliable D call. With 8 bases removed from V and 2 bases from J, the gap between germline ends came to 10 bases. The CDR3 covers 13 residues. In DNA form, the CDR3 reads TGTGCCAGCCGTGGGTCGGGCAATCAGCCCCAGCATTTT. This encodes CASRGSGNQPQHF.